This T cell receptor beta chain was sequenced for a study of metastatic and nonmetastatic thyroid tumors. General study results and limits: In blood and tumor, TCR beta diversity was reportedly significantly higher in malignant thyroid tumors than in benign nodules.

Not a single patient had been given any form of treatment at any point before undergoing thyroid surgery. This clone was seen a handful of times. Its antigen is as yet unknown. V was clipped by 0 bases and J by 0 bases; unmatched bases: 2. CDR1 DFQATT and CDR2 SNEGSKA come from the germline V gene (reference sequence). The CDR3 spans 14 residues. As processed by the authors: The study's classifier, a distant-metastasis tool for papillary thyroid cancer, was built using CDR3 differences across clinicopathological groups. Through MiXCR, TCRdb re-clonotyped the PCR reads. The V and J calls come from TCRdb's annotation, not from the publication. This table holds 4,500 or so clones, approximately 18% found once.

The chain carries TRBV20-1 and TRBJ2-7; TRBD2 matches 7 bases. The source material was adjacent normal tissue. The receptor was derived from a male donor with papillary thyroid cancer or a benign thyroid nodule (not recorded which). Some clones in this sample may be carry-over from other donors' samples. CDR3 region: CSAREAGDSYEQYF. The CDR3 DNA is TGCAGTGCTAGAGAGGCGGGAGACTCCTACGAGCAGTACTTC.